Listed below are T cell receptor beta chains from one sample, sequenced in a study of T cell changes during pregnancy in multiple sclerosis. The assay was immunoSEQ multiplex PCR, and TCRdb's table has in-frame clones only and misses some. Of tens of thousands of clones in the sample, around 90% were seen once. Sequences were derived from peripheral blood, sampled in the third trimester of pregnancy. Receptor source: a female donor in good health, enrolled as a control in a pregnancy study. Each CDR3 is given with its conserved first and last residue. The D gene is left open where the match is weak.

>TRBJ2-3|-|TRBV12-5
CASGLGTFTDTQYF
TGTGCTAGTGGTTTGGGCACTTTCACAGATACGCAGTATTTT
>TRBJ2-1|TRBD1|TRBV5-6
CASSHVGQGAYNEQFF
TGTGCCAGCAGCCATGTCGGGCAGGGGGCCTACAATGAGCAGTTCTTC
>TRBJ2-7|TRBD1|TRBV19
CASRQGYEQYF
TGTGCCAGTAGACAGGGGTACGAGCAGTACTTC
>TRBJ2-1|TRBD1|TRBV5-6
CASSLTDRAYNEQFF
TGTGCCAGCAGCCTTACGGACAGGGCCTACAATGAGCAGTTCTTC
>TRBJ2-7|-|TRBV5-6
CASSSALGGGKGSYEQYF
TGTGCCAGCAGCTCCGCTTTAGGGGGAGGGAAGGGCTCCTACGAGCAGTACTTC
>TRBJ2-7|TRBD1|TRBV11-2
CASIRTGPYEQYF
TGTGCCAGCATCAGGACAGGCCCCTACGAGCAGTACTTC
>TRBJ1-5|TRBD1|TRBV2
CASRTGQGSNQPQHF
TGTGCCAGCAGGACCGGACAGGGATCGAATCAGCCCCAGCATTTT
>TRBJ2-7|-|TRBV6-5
CASSYSSVHSYEQYF
TGTGCCAGCAGTTACTCCAGTGTTCATTCCTACGAGCAGTACTTC
>TRBJ2-1|TRBD2|TRBV4-3
CASSTGLAGPYNEQFF
TGCGCCAGCAGCACCGGACTAGCGGGGCCTTACAATGAGCAGTTCTTC
>TRBJ1-5|-|TRBV7-2
CASSSPEGGGDSNQPQHF
TGTGCCAGCAGCTCCCCGGAGGGAGGGGGAGATAGCAATCAGCCCCAGCATTTT